The 7 T cell receptor beta chains listed next were all sequenced from one sample in a study of cytomegalovirus exposure and HLA in healthy donors. PCR employed 60 Vbeta and 13 Jbeta primers. Produced via immunoSEQ multiplex PCR; TCRdb's table is partial and in-frame only. The sample includes under 200,000 clones, roughly four fifths seen only once; the top ten take about 2%. Material: PBMCs. These TCRs come from a woman in her late teens or twenties in good health and CMV-seropositive.

The chain links TRBV6-1 to TRBJ1-5, with 9 nucleotides matching TRBD1. Per the germline V gene, CDR1 is MNHNS and CDR2 is SASEGT. Trimming took 3 bases from V and 2 from J; bases not matched to a gene: 2. CDR3 length equals 15 residues. CDR3 region: CASSDWTGGNQPQHF. The CDR3 nucleotides read TGTGCCAGCAGTGACTGGACAGGGGGCAATCAGCCCCAGCATTTT.

The chain carries TRBV7-9 and TRBJ1-2; the D is unclear. The germline V gene has CDR1 SEHNR and CDR2 FQNEAQ (reference sequence). V was cut by 1 base and J by 6 bases, with 6 bases left in between. CDR3 length equals 12 residues. The CDR3 DNA sequence: TGTGCCAGCAGCTTAGGGCTGGATGGCTACACCTTC. This sequence encodes CASSLGLDGYTF.

V and J are TRBV7-9 and TRBJ2-1; 9 positions agree with TRBD1. V was pared by 5 bases and J by 1 base, with 6 bases of the junction left unmatched. This CDR3 comprises 16 residues. CDR1 is SEHNR, CDR2 FQNEAQ, per germline (reference sequence). CDR3 in DNA: TGTGCCAGCAGCCCCCGACAGGGGGGTTCCTACAATGAGCAGTTCTTC. It translates to CASSPRQGGSYNEQFF.

This chain connects TRBV28 to TRBJ1-2; possible D gene TRBD1, 6 bases. The germline V gene has CDR1 MDHEN and CDR2 SYDVKM. With 6 bases removed from V and 2 bases from J, the gap between germline ends came to 16 bases. CDR3 size: 15 residues. The CDR3 protein is CASRDLQGRNYGYTF. In DNA, the CDR3 is TGTGCCAGCAGGGATCTACAGGGTAGGAACTATGGCTACACCTTC.

The chain joins TRBV5-6 to TRBJ1-2; the D gene is possibly TRBD1 (5 bases). The ends were cut back, 0 bases at V and 8 bases at J, with 11 bases in the middle. Germline-derived CDR1 and CDR2 are SGHDT and YYEEEE. The CDR3 length is 13 residues. The CDR3 is CASSLDRRGGYTF. CDR3 nucleotide sequence: TGTGCCAGCAGCTTGGACAGGAGGGGCGGCTACACCTTC.

The chain combines TRBV6-5 with TRBJ2-2; no firm D call. The germline V gene has CDR1 MNHEY and CDR2 SVGAGI. Trimming pared 9 bases from V and 5 bases from J, leaving 10 bases between. This CDR3 has 12 residues. The CDR3 reads CASTTGTGELFF. The DNA for the CDR3 is TGTGCCAGTACCACTGGTACCGGGGAGCTGTTTTTT.

The chain combines TRBV4-1 with TRBJ2-3; 7 bases match TRBD1. The CDR3 extends over 16 amino acids. V lost 3 bases, J lost 0 bases, and 6 bases stayed unmatched. In germline, CDR1 is MGHRA, CDR2 YSYEKL. In DNA, the CDR3 is TGCGCCAGCAGCCAGGGCAACAGGGGAAGCACAGATACGCAGTATTTT. It yields the protein CASSQGNRGSTDTQYF.